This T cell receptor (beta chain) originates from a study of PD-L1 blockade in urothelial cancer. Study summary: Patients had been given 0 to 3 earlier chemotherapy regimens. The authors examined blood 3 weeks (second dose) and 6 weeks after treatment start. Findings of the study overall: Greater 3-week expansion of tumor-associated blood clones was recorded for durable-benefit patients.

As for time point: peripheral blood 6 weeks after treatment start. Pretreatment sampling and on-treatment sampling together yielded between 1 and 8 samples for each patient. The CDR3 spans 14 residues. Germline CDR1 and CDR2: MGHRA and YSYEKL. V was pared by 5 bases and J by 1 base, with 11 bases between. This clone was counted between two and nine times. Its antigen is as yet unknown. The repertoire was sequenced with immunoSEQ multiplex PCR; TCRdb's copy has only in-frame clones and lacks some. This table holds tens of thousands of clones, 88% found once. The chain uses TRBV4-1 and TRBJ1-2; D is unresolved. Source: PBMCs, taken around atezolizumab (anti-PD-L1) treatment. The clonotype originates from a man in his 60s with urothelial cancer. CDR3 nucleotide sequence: TGCGCCAGCAGCACCCAGTCCCTTAACTATGGCTACACCTTC. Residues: CASSTQSLNYGYTF.